This TCR beta chain was recovered during a study of T cell responses to AZD1222 COVID-19 vaccine. Germline V gene sequence: CDR1 LGHNT, CDR2 FRNRAP. Trimming pared 0 bases from V and 5 bases from J, leaving 15 bases between. The CDR3 is 16 residues long. Study-wide points: The donor group comprised mostly white British people and more females; the analysis possibly underestimated clonal diversity.

Some clones are missing from TCRdb's copy, which holds only in-frame ones; the method was immunoSEQ multiplex PCR. The table shows 130,000 or so clones, with 85% to 90% occurring only once. Comment on this clone: Antigen: not known.

The receptor's source is an adult who received the AZD1222 COVID-19 vaccine. The V gene is TRBV12-5, the J gene TRBJ2-3, with a tentative D call TRBD2 (6 bases). The sequencing used peripheral blood, collected 28 days after the second AZD1222 dose. In DNA form, the CDR3 reads TGTGCTAGTGGTTTGGTACGTGGGGGGTGGAGAGATACGCAGTATTTT. Protein sequence: CASGLVRGGWRDTQYF.